The T cell receptor (beta chain) described here comes from a study of OX40 agonist ivuxolimab in advanced cancers. Study conclusions and caveats: Circulating CD4+ and CD8+ T cells showed clonal expansion by week 6 at 0.1 to 3.0 mg/kg. Expanded clones were, on average, more numerous among CD8+ T cells than CD4+.

The junction had 6 bases not matched to a gene; V was cut back by 5 bases and J by 3 bases. Germline values: CDR1 GTSNPN, CDR2 SVGIG (reference sequence). CDR3 length equals 14 residues. TCRdb keeps only in-frame clones here, not all; method: immunoSEQ multiplex PCR. The sample carries fewer than 45,000 clones, more than 70% recorded once. On this clone itself: Its antigen is still unknown.

This TCR was recovered from an adult with an advanced solid tumor such as melanoma, head and neck, liver or kidney cancer. The V gene is TRBV30, the J gene TRBJ1-4; 7 nucleotides agree with TRBD1. This specimen consisted of CD4+ or CD8+ T cells sorted from blood, obtained in a trial of the OX40 agonist ivuxolimab. CDR3 protein: CAWSTGVANEKLFF. The CDR3 nucleotides read TGTGCCTGGTCTACAGGGGTAGCTAATGAAAAACTGTTTTTT.